This T cell receptor beta chain appears in the sequencing data of a study of robustness of blood B and T cell sequencing (dated by TCRdb to 2016 to 2018). With regard to the full study: The goal of the study was to find out how much peripheral blood is required to reliably describe the TCRbeta and IgG repertoires of an individual. In each of the approximately 10 independently drawn blood samples, TCRbeta and IgG repertoires were quantified. For technical replicates, two replicate TCRbeta cDNA libraries were prepared from one shared RNA pool that came from a single 10 ml draw. The paper as a whole reports these results and caveats: Of the top 10,000 TCRbeta clonotypes in one technical replicate library, almost 95% were also found in the other technical replicate library. Evidence of cross-contamination, likely caused by batch processing, was seen in one pair of TCRbeta libraries, and the UMI-sequence pairs shared between the two libraries were removed. Because EDTA tubes had to be fractionated immediately, the use of EDTA tubes in multi-site collections was limited. No improvement in the overlap of rare TCRbeta clonotypes was observed when tubes were pooled, implying that much larger blood volumes would be needed for rare TCRbeta clonotypes to be captured. The TCRbeta rarefaction curves did not fully level off, which suggests either under-sequencing or many low-abundance clonotypes. The 1,000 most abundant TCRbeta clonotypes from the pooled draws were found in every single 10 ml sample. Combining 3 or 4 tubes (roughly 28-45 ml blood) brought coverage of the top 10,000 TCRbeta clonotypes close to saturation.

This clonotype was detected only a few times. Which antigen it targets is not known. Within one base of it there is no much larger clone, and no base qualities were kept. A distance of 24 bases separates the germline ends of V and J, which lose 3 bases and 9 bases respectively. In the germline V gene (reference sequence), CDR1 corresponds to WNHNN and CDR2 to SYGVQD. Inclusive of the bounding cysteine and phenylalanine, the CDR3 is 17 residues long. Here the CDR3 DNA is all that survives: 51 bases in frame from base 1. Libraries were made using PCR. TCRdb records Illumina MiSeq as the sequencer. Synthesis of cDNA relied on SMARTScribe reverse transcriptase together with a 5' template-switch oligo that added a universal priming site. A 12-nucleotide random unique molecular identifier (UMI) was carried by the template-switch oligo, and each cDNA molecule was tagged with this UMI. During reverse transcription, TCRbeta transcripts were targeted using chain-specific reverse primers. Leftover template-switch adapters were removed by uracil DNA glycosylase treatment, and cDNA was purified using a Qiagen MinElute kit. For the first PCR, 20 to 25 cycles were run with KAPA HiFi HotStart ReadyMix and step-out primers, split across four 50 ul reactions. Before further amplification, first-round PCR products were gel-purified. Illumina Nextera adapters were added in a second approximately 8-cycle PCR, after which libraries were purified and pooled. A 50-nucleotide 5' read captured the UMI barcode for each TCRbeta molecule. In the paper's pipeline: Using the MIGEC toolkit, reads were grouped by UMI into consensus reads. PEAR was used to merge forward and reverse consensus reads, producing the final reads. A custom decontamination script removed identical UMI-sequence pairs shared across libraries, treating them as cross-sample contamination. V(D)J assignment and CDR3 extraction were performed with MIGMAP, a wrapper around IgBLAST. TCR clonotypes were defined by identical V gene, J gene and CDR3 amino acid sequence; CDR1 and CDR2 were not sequenced. The public reads were quality trimmed at Q25 with fastp and then assembled into clones with MiXCR by TCRdb, keeping productive beta chains. Rows matching on CDR3 protein sequence are summarized as one entry with the most common DNA and genes. The V and J calls, along with clone size, are taken from TCRdb and not from the paper's own processing. For this sample the table gives under 2,000 distinct CDR3 sequences, of which about half were detected only once. About 36% of the sample belongs to the ten largest clones.

TCRbeta repertoires were measured from mRNA instead of genomic DNA, an approach that captures expressed receptors. Buffy coat leukocytes were collected into Trizol, and RNA was extracted with the Direct-zol RNA MiniPrep Plus kit without cell sorting. EDTA blood tubes were centrifuged immediately at 4°C to separate plasma, buffy coat and red blood cells. This sequence was found in a human donor in good health. The rearranged segments are TRBV10-1 and TRBJ2-1; the D gene is possibly TRBD1 or TRBD2, with 6 bases matching each. Sample: peripheral blood. The CDR3 reads as follows: CASSEGPWGWGASEQFF. The DNA reads as follows: TGCGCCAGCAGTGAAGGGCCGTGGGGTTGGGGGGCCAGTGAGCAGTTCTTC.